The 19 T cell receptor beta chains given below trace back to one sample, sequenced in a study of T-cell reconstitution after alpha-beta-depleted transplantation in children. Preparation of the TCRbeta library involved a method that used unique molecular identifiers. TCRdb processed the PCR reads anew with MiXCR; each CDR3 protein has one entry. The sample includes about 500,000 distinct CDR3 sequences, approximately 32% seen only once; the top ten take approximately 2.3%. This specimen was PBMCs from the stem cell graft donor, taken from the stem cell graft. These receptors came from a human donor who donated a stem cell graft to a child with aplastic anemia.

This clonotype was recorded a few times. This sequence joins TRBV30 and TRBJ1-2; TRBD1 matches 9 bases. J gave up 1 base and V 5 bases, and 14 bases lay outside the gene matches. CDR3 size: 17 residues. Germline assignment: CDR1 GTSNPN and CDR2 SVGIG (reference sequence). The CDR3 DNA follows: TGTGCCTGGTGCCCGGGGACAGGGCGAGGGGGTAACTATGGCTACACCTTC. It specifies CAWCPGTGRGGNYGYTF.

CDR3 sequence reads: CASSPRAGRDEKLFF. As DNA, the CDR3 is TGCGCCAGCAGCCCGAGGGCAGGTCGGGATGAAAAACTGTTTTTT. The chain recombines TRBV5-1 with TRBJ1-4; D is unclear. The CDR3 is 15 residues long. Trimming took off 4 bases at V and 6 bases at J, with 16 bases between the two ends. Germline-derived CDR1 and CDR2 are SGHRS and YFSETQ.

CDR3 region: CASSPGTSGSSYEQYV. The DNA for the CDR3 is TGTGCCAGCAGCCCCGGGACTAGCGGGAGCTCCTACGAGCAGTACGTC. The rearrangement links TRBV5-6 to TRBJ2-7; TRBD2 aligns across 14 bases. Germline V CDR1 and CDR2: SGHDT, YYEEEE. CDR3 length: 16 residues. The J segment lost 0 bases and the V segment lost 4 bases, leaving 3 bases of the junction unmatched.

The V and J genes are TRBV12-3 or TRBV12-4 and TRBJ2-4; D perhaps matches TRBD1 (6 bases). Trimming cost V 2 bases and J 6 bases, with 17 bases left between them. The CDR3 is 16 residues long. The CDR3 region is CASSLSGVGFRNIQYF. CDR3 bases: TGTGCCAGCAGTTTATCAGGGGTCGGGTTTAGAAACATTCAGTACTTC.

This clonotype was observed a few times. The J gene is TRBJ1-6, the V gene TRBV6-2 or TRBV6-3, with 9 bases matching TRBD1. CDR1 MNHEY and CDR2 SVGEGT come from the germline V gene. The CDR3 loop spans 17 amino acids. V dropped 6 bases and J dropped 8; count of bases not matched to a gene: 14. The chain's CDR3 is CASSPGQGVVLDSPLHF. DNA for the CDR3: TGTGCCAGCAGCCCGGGACAGGGTGTTGTTTTGGATTCACCCCTCCACTTT.

J is TRBJ2-1 and V is TRBV29-1, with TRBD2 as a possible D gene (5 bases). Germline CDR1 SQVTM, CDR2 ANQGSEA. CDR3 length: 12 amino acids. Between the trimmed V and J ends, which lost 6 bases and 6 bases, there was a span of 12 bases. The CDR3 loop reads CSVPGSVNEQFF. The CDR3 DNA follows: TGCAGCGTGCCGGGGAGCGTCAATGAGCAGTTCTTC.

Only one count was recorded for this clonotype. The chain uses TRBV30 and TRBJ2-1; TRBD2 matches 7 bases. V was clipped by 4 bases and J by 5 bases; unmatched bases: 20. The V gene's germline CDR1 is GTSNPN and CDR2 SVGIG (reference sequence). This CDR3 spans 18 amino acids. CDR3 sequence: CAWIRRTGGPPTHNEQFF. CDR3 bases: TGTGCCTGGATTAGGAGGACGGGAGGTCCCCCAACCCACAATGAGCAGTTCTTC.

There are a few counts of this clonotype. This chain connects TRBV10-3 to TRBJ1-2; maybe TRBD1 (5 bases). Germline CDR1 and CDR2: ENHRY and SYGVKD. The V end lost 6 bases, the J end lost 8 bases, and 16 bases lay between the germline ends. The CDR3 extends over 13 amino acids. This CDR3 reads CAIRQQDLGGYTF. The DNA of the CDR3 is TGTGCCATCAGACAACAGGATCTAGGCGGCTACACCTTC.

This clonotype was observed a few times. This chain connects TRBV5-1 to TRBJ2-7, with 7 bases identical to TRBD2. The V segment lost 4 bases and the J segment 6 bases; nucleotides outside the gene matches: 13. CDR3 length: 15 residues. Germline values: CDR1 SGHRS, CDR2 YFSETQ. The CDR3 here is CASSPIREGFREQYF. Written as DNA, the CDR3 is TGCGCCAGCAGCCCTATTAGGGAGGGGTTCCGCGAGCAGTACTTC.

The chain couples TRBV12-3 or TRBV12-4 to TRBJ1-2; D unclear. The V end lost 4 bases, the J end lost 4 bases, and 19 bases lay between the germline ends. The CDR3 totals 16 residues. CDR3 region: CASSSQEAPSRYGYTF. CDR3 bases: TGTGCCAGCAGTTCCCAGGAAGCCCCCTCCCGCTATGGCTACACCTTC.

The chain combines TRBV7-6 with TRBJ2-1; the match to TRBD1 covers 7 bases. CDR3 size: 15 residues. Germline CDR1 SGHVS, CDR2 FNYEAQ. V lost 5 bases to trimming and J lost 6 bases; unmatched junction nucleotides: 10. CDR3: CASSPTGDNGNEQFF. The CDR3 bases are TGTGCCAGCAGCCCTACAGGGGACAACGGCAATGAGCAGTTCTTC. Combining the CDR3 with reference TRBV7-6 and TRBJ2-1 gives the whole variable domain GAGVSQSPRYKVTKRGQDVALRCDPISGHVSLYWYRQALGQGPEFLTYFNYEAQQDKSGLPNDRFSAERPEGSISTLTIQRTEQRDSAMYRCASSPTGDNGNEQFFGPGTRLTVL.

The chain has TRBV30 and TRBJ2-4; 7 bases match TRBD2. CDR1 and CDR2 from the germline V gene are GTSNPN and SVGIG (reference sequence). V lost 3 bases, J lost 2 bases, and 4 bases stayed unmatched. CDR3 length: 14 amino acids. Here the CDR3 DNA reads TGTGCCTGGAGGGGGAGGGATACCAAAAACATTCAGTACTTC. Amino acids: CAWRGRDTKNIQYF. The entire variable domain, with the rest obtained from reference TRBV30 and TRBJ2-4, is as follows: SQTIHQWPATLVQPVGSPLSLECTVEGTSNPNLYWYRQAAGRGLQLLFYSVGIGQISSEVPQNLSASRPQDRQFILSSKKLLLSDSGFYLCAWRGRDTKNIQYFGAGTRLSVL.

This clonotype showed up just a few times. This chain connects TRBV29-1 to TRBJ2-5; TRBD2 agrees at 11 bases. The CDR3 spans 16 residues. The ends lost 3 bases at V and 4 bases at J; junction bases unmatched: 10. The germline V gene encodes CDR1 SQVTM and CDR2 ANQGSEA. The CDR3 sequence is CSVDGSTSGSGETQYF. Here the CDR3 DNA reads TGCAGCGTTGACGGCTCAACTAGCGGGAGTGGAGAGACCCAGTACTTC.

V and J are TRBV5-1 and TRBJ2-7; 8 bases match TRBD1. The CDR3 runs 14 residues. V was pared by 5 bases and J by 1 base, with 5 bases of the junction left unmatched. Germline V lookup: CDR1 SGHRS, CDR2 YFSETQ. The DNA of the CDR3 is TGCGCCAGCAGACTCGGGACAGGATCCTACGAGCAGTACGTC. This encodes CASRLGTGSYEQYV.

The chain joins TRBV25-1 to TRBJ2-3, with 9 bases fitting TRBD2. This CDR3 is built from 15 residues. The V segment lost 7 bases and the J segment 3 bases; nucleotides outside the gene matches: 8. Germline CDR1 MGHDK, CDR2 SYGVNS. The CDR3 nucleotides are TGTGCCAGCACGGCGGGAGGGACTTTGACAGATACGCAGTATTTT. It specifies CASTAGGTLTDTQYF.

V gene TRBV7-9 combines with J gene TRBJ2-7; TRBD2 matches 8 bases. J gave up 5 bases and V 1 base, and 7 bases lay outside the gene matches. CDR1 SEHNR and CDR2 FQNEAQ come from the germline V gene (reference sequence). The CDR3 runs 15 residues. The CDR3 sequence is CASSLVGSGADEQYF. CDR3 bases: TGTGCCAGCAGCTTAGTCGGTAGCGGGGCTGACGAGCAGTACTTC.

This clonotype was seen more than once but under ten times. This rearrangement joins TRBV5-5 to TRBJ1-2, with unresolved D. The CDR3 is made up of 11 amino acids. Trimming took off 6 bases at V and 2 bases at J, with 5 bases between the two ends. Germline values: CDR1 SGHKS, CDR2 YYEKEE (reference sequence). CDR3 bases: TGTGCCAGCACCCTAAACTATGGCTACACCTTC. Its protein is CASTLNYGYTF.

The chain employs TRBV25-1 and TRBJ2-3; 7 bases are shared with TRBD1. CDR3 size: 15 residues. V lost 6 bases, J lost 1 base, and 7 bases stayed unmatched. In germline, CDR1 is MGHDK, CDR2 SYGVNS. DNA of the CDR3: TGTGCCAGCAGGCGACAGGGATTGGGCACAGATACGCAGTATTTT. This sequence encodes CASRRQGLGTDTQYF.

This CDR3 is CAWSVSGSTDTQYF. DNA for the CDR3: TGTGCCTGGAGTGTAAGCGGGTCCACAGATACGCAGTATTTT. The chain couples TRBV30 to TRBJ2-3; D may be TRBD2 (6 bases). The V end lost 0 bases, the J end lost 2 bases, and 9 bases lay between the germline ends. The CDR3 runs 14 residues. Germline-derived CDR1 and CDR2 are GTSNPN and SVGIG (reference sequence).